One and the same sample provided the 21 T cell receptor beta chains below, sequenced in a study of cytomegalovirus exposure and HLA in healthy donors. The PCR ran on 60 Vbeta and 13 Jbeta primers. Sequencing used immunoSEQ multiplex PCR; TCRdb keeps in-frame clones, though not all of them. The table lists tens of thousands of clones. The sequencing sample was made of PBMCs. These receptors all come from a female donor in good health and CMV-seropositive.

In DNA, the CDR3 is TGTGCCAGCAGCCCGGGACTCGTGGGCACTGAAGCTTTCTTT. Amino acids: CASSPGLVGTEAFF. The rearrangement uses TRBV27 and TRBJ1-1, with D maybe TRBD1 (5 bases). The V gene's germline CDR1 is MNHEY and CDR2 SMNVEV (reference sequence). V lost 6 bases, J lost 4 bases, and 15 bases lay in between. CDR3 length: 14 residues.

The genes are TRBV11-2 and TRBJ2-3; the D is unclear. The germline V gene encodes CDR1 SGHAT and CDR2 FQNNGV. This CDR3 contains 14 residues. V lost 5 bases and J lost 4, with 13 bases in between. CDR3 loop: CASSVGRVADTQYF. In DNA, the CDR3 is TGTGCCAGCAGCGTAGGTCGAGTTGCAGATACGCAGTATTTT.

This chain joins TRBV11-2 and TRBJ1-5, with 8 bases identical to TRBD1. The CDR3 runs to 14 residues. CDR1 is SGHAT and CDR2 is FQNNGV in the germline V gene. V trimming: 5 bases; J trimming: 7 bases; junction bases outside the gene matches: 7. CDR3 protein: CASSEQGGLQPQHF. The CDR3 DNA sequence: TGTGCCAGCAGCGAACAGGGGGGCCTGCAGCCCCAGCATTTT.

The chain links TRBV19 to TRBJ2-7; 9 bases match TRBD1. The CDR3 loop spans 15 amino acids. Germline V gives CDR1 LNHDA, CDR2 SQIVND (reference sequence). Unmatched junction bases numbered 10, after V lost 3 bases and J lost 7 bases. CDR3: CASSMGQGNSWEQYF. The DNA for the CDR3 is TGTGCCAGTAGTATGGGACAGGGTAATTCCTGGGAGCAGTACTTC.

CDR3 in amino acids: CASSPDPTSGNTGELFF. DNA for the CDR3: TGTGCCAGCAGCCCCGACCCGACTAGCGGGAACACCGGGGAGCTGTTTTTT. This chain uses TRBV7-9 with TRBJ2-2; 9 bases map to TRBD2. The CDR3 covers 17 residues. V was clipped by 5 bases and J by 1 base; unmatched bases: 8. CDR1 is SEHNR and CDR2 is FQNEAQ in the germline V gene (reference sequence).

The chain combines TRBV2 with TRBJ1-2; the match to TRBD1 covers 8 bases. Germline values: CDR1 SNHLY, CDR2 FYNNEI. Trimming cost V 6 bases and J 2 bases; bases outside gene matches: 2. The CDR3 is 13 amino acids. The CDR3 loop reads CASSGDRNYGYTF. The CDR3 DNA reads TGTGCCAGCAGCGGGGACAGGAACTATGGCTACACCTTC. The entire variable domain, with the rest obtained from reference TRBV2 and TRBJ1-2, is as follows: EPEVTQTPSHQVTQMGQEVILRCVPISNHLYFYWYRQILGQKVEFLVSFYNNEISEKSEIFDDQFSVERPDGSNFTLKIRSTKLEDSAMYFCASSGDRNYGYTFGSGTRLTVV.

This chain joins TRBV11-2 and TRBJ2-3; 14 nucleotides line up with TRBD2. The CDR3 spans 16 residues. Germline V lookup: CDR1 SGHAT, CDR2 FQNNGV. With 4 bases clipped from V and 5 bases from J, the junction kept 5 bases outside the gene matches. CDR3 protein: CASSSGLAGGIDTQYF. CDR3 in DNA: TGTGCCAGCAGCTCTGGACTAGCGGGGGGTATAGATACGCAGTATTTT.

The rearrangement uses TRBV7-2 and TRBJ2-5; no definite D call. V was shortened by 3 bases and J by 4 bases, with 12 bases between the two germline ends. CDR3 size: 14 residues. Germline loops: CDR1 SGHTA, CDR2 FQGNSA. The CDR3 nucleotides read TGTGCCAGCAGCTTGTACCTGGCTAGAGAGACCCAGTACTTC. Amino acids: CASSLYLARETQYF.

The CDR3 protein is CASRIGEGQETQYF. The CDR3 nucleotides read TGTGCCAGCAGAATCGGGGAGGGACAAGAGACCCAGTACTTC. This rearrangement joins TRBV28 to TRBJ2-5; TRBD2 matches at 7 bases. Per germline, CDR1 MDHEN and CDR2 SYDVKM. CDR3 length: 14 residues. V shed 6 bases and J 2 bases; nucleotides not matched to a gene: 6. The whole variable domain, remainder taken from reference TRBV28 and TRBJ2-5, is DVKVTQSSRYLVKRTGEKVFLECVQDMDHENMFWYRQDPGLGLRLIYFSYDVKMKEKGDIPEGYSVSREKKERFSLILESASTNQTSMYLCASRIGEGQETQYFGPGTRLLVL.

The chain carries TRBV5-6 and TRBJ2-7, with TRBD1 as a possible D gene (6 bases). This CDR3 contains 14 residues. The germline V gene encodes CDR1 SGHDT and CDR2 YYEEEE. Trimming took 7 bases from V and 0 from J, leaving 14 bases between them. CDR3 sequence (DNA): TGTGCCAGCGGACAGACAGGCAGCTCCTACGAGCAGTACTTC. Translated, it gives CASGQTGSSYEQYF.

The CDR3 here is CASSRDRTYEQYF. The CDR3 DNA sequence: TGTGCCAGCAGCCGGGACAGAACCTACGAGCAGTACTTC. V is TRBV11-2 and J is TRBJ2-7; 7 bases map to TRBD1. J lost 2 bases, V lost 5 bases, and 3 bases had no gene match. The CDR3 totals 13 residues. Germline loops: CDR1 SGHAT, CDR2 FQNNGV. The variable domain in full, completed from reference TRBV11-2 and TRBJ2-7, reads EAGVAQSPRYKIIEKRQSVAFWCNPISGHATLYWYQQILGQGPKLLIQFQNNGVVDDSQLPKDRFSAERLKGVDSTLKIQPAKLEDSAVYLCASSRDRTYEQYFGPGTRLTVT.

The J gene is TRBJ1-5, the V gene TRBV6-6; 11 nucleotides match TRBD1. Trimming removed 7 bases from V and 9 bases from J; junction bases left unmatched: 14. The CDR3 has 16 residues. Looked up from germline, CDR1 is MNHNY and CDR2 is SVGAGI (reference sequence). The CDR3 sequence: CASTADRGRNVPPQHF. The CDR3 nucleotides are TGTGCCAGCACCGCGGACAGGGGGCGAAACGTGCCGCCCCAGCATTTT.

The chain links TRBV28 to TRBJ2-5; TRBD2 matches 13 bases. Per germline, CDR1 MDHEN and CDR2 SYDVKM. The CDR3 loop spans 17 amino acids. Trimming removed 4 bases from V and 5 bases from J; junction bases left unmatched: 10. CDR3 region: CASSSPRGLAGVETQYF. The CDR3 DNA reads TGTGCCAGCAGTTCCCCCCGCGGACTAGCGGGAGTGGAGACCCAGTACTTC.

This chain links TRBV5-5 with TRBJ2-3; TRBD1 aligns across 10 bases. CDR1 is SGHKS, CDR2 YYEKEE, per germline (reference sequence). This CDR3 region has 16 residues. Trimming removed 4 bases from V and 2 bases from J; junction bases left unmatched: 7. This CDR3 reads CASSKGTGAYTDTQYF. For the CDR3, the DNA is TGTGCCAGCAGCAAAGGGACAGGGGCCTACACAGATACGCAGTATTTT.

The rearrangement joins TRBV5-1 to TRBJ2-2; D is unresolved. The CDR3 has 14 amino acids. V was trimmed by 4 bases and J by 5 bases, leaving 12 bases between them. The germline CDR1 and CDR2 sequences are SGHRS and YFSETQ. The CDR3 loop reads CASSKISKTGELFF. The CDR3 coding sequence is TGCGCCAGCAGCAAGATATCTAAGACCGGGGAGCTGTTTTTT.

The chain is built from TRBV6-1 and TRBJ2-4; 7 bases match TRBD1. The CDR3 has 15 residues. Germline V gene data show CDR1 as MNHNS and CDR2 as SASEGT. Trimming at V came to 5 bases and at J to 0 bases, leaving 4 bases not matched to a gene. The CDR3 coding sequence is TGTGCCAGCAGTACTACAGGGGAAGCCAAAAACATTCAGTACTTC. Residues: CASSTTGEAKNIQYF.

V is TRBV19 and J is TRBJ2-7, with D possibly TRBD2 on 5 matching bases. The germline V and J ends were trimmed by 4 bases and 3 bases, with 10 bases remaining between them. This CDR3 is 13 amino acids long. CDR1 is LNHDA and CDR2 is SQIVND in the germline V gene (reference sequence). The CDR3 sequence: CASSTPGSYEQYF. Written as DNA, the CDR3 is TGTGCCAGTAGTACCCCGGGGAGCTACGAGCAGTACTTC.

The chain uses TRBV19 and TRBJ1-1; D call uncertain. The V gene lost 2 bases and the J gene lost 0 bases, with 4 bases spanning the gap. CDR1 and CDR2 from the germline V gene are LNHDA and SQIVND (reference sequence). This CDR3 comprises 13 residues. The CDR3 is CASSIQMNTEAFF. The CDR3 nucleotides are TGTGCCAGTAGTATACAGATGAACACTGAAGCTTTCTTT.

This sequence joins TRBV9 and TRBJ1-2; no firm D call. The germline V gene encodes CDR1 SGDLS and CDR2 YYNGEE. The CDR3 runs to 15 residues. V lost 4 bases to trimming and J lost 5 bases, with 18 bases between them. The CDR3 sequence: CASSPLGGTIYGYTF. For the CDR3, the DNA is TGTGCCAGCAGCCCCCTGGGAGGTACGATATATGGCTACACCTTC.

The genes are TRBV9 and TRBJ2-2; 9 nucleotides align to TRBD2. CDR1 is SGDLS, CDR2 YYNGEE, per germline. CDR3 size: 16 residues. The junction had 3 bases not matched to a gene; V was cut back by 0 bases and J by 3 bases. CDR3 in amino acids: CASSVAAGGDTGELFF. CDR3 bases: TGTGCCAGCAGCGTAGCAGCGGGAGGAGACACCGGGGAGCTGTTTTTT.

The V gene is TRBV18, the J gene TRBJ1-2; the match to TRBD1 covers 7 bases. Germline V lookup: CDR1 KGHSH, CDR2 LQKENI. The junction had 9 bases not matched to a gene; V was cut back by 4 bases and J by 7 bases. The CDR3 is 14 residues long. The CDR3 nucleotides read TGTGCCAGCTCACAGGGACAGCAAACGGGTGGCTACACCTTC. Amino acid sequence: CASSQGQQTGGYTF.